A single sample gave rise to the 23 T cell receptor beta chains below, sequenced in a study of spatial heterogeneity in lung cancer (dated by TCRdb to between 2017 and 2020). In the paper's terms, the time point label means: blood at routine non-recurrence follow-up after resection. Library creation used 5' RACE. Sequencing used a NextSeq 500. The public reads were run again by TCRdb, first through fastp at Q25 and then through MiXCR, and only productive beta chains were kept. A single entry per CDR3 protein holds the most common genes and DNA from its merged rows. The sample table shows about 43,000 distinct CDR3 sequences, and roughly 20% are seen once. The ten most abundant clones make up about 7.7% of the sample. Sequencing used PBMCs, obtained at follow-up. Receptor source: a female donor with early-stage non-small cell lung cancer.

The chain is built from TRBV10-3 and TRBJ2-5; TRBD2 matches 7 bases. This CDR3 is 12 amino acids long. Unmatched junction bases numbered 5, after V lost 9 bases and J lost 4 bases. The germline V gene has CDR1 ENHRY and CDR2 SYGVKD. CDR3 DNA: TGTGCCATAGGGAGGGGAGGAGAGACCCAGTACTTC. Encoded protein: CAIGRGGETQYF.

This clonotype was found many times. The V and J genes are TRBV4-2 and TRBJ2-4; 7 bases fit TRBD1. CDR1 LGHNA and CDR2 YNFKEQ come from the germline V gene. V was clipped by 3 bases and J by 9 bases; unmatched bases: 8. CDR3 size: 14 residues. The CDR3 region has the DNA TGTGCCAGCAGCCATCCCGGGACAGCGGCCATTCAGTACTTC. Translation gives CASSHPGTAAIQYF.

This clonotype was recorded many times. V and J are TRBV3-1 and TRBJ2-6; D remains ambiguous. The CDR3 runs 14 residues. The V and J ends lost 4 bases and 0 bases respectively, with 4 bases between them. Germline V gene data show CDR1 as LGHDT and CDR2 as YNNKEL (reference sequence). CDR3 nucleotides: TGTGCCAGCAGCCGCGTCTCTGGGGCCAACGTCCTGACTTTC. Its protein product is CASSRVSGANVLTF.

This clonotype was seen ten or more times. V and J are TRBV4-2 and TRBJ2-6; perhaps TRBD2 as D (6 bases). The CDR3 is 16 residues long. V lost 0 bases to trimming and J lost 4 bases, with 10 bases between them. Germline V CDR1 and CDR2: LGHNA, YNFKEQ. The CDR3 region has the DNA TGTGCCAGCAGCCAAGATCGGGGGTTAGGGGCCAACGTCCTGACTTTC. This sequence encodes CASSQDRGLGANVLTF.

This clonotype was found many times. The chain joins TRBV9 to TRBJ2-6; D is uncertain. Trimming removed 4 bases at V and 0 bases at J, with 14 bases between. The CDR3 length is 17 residues. CDR1 is SGDLS, CDR2 YYNGEE, per germline. The CDR3 spells CASSPPRRPSGANVLTF. The CDR3 DNA reads as TGTGCCAGCAGCCCCCCGCGACGGCCCTCTGGGGCCAACGTCCTGACTTTC.

The chain links TRBV10-1 to TRBJ1-1; maybe TRBD1 (5 bases). CDR3 size: 15 residues. Trimming stripped 5 bases from V and 3 bases from J, with 16 bases between. In germline, CDR1 is WNHNN, CDR2 SYGVQD (reference sequence). This CDR3 reads CASSRGTSGDTEAFF. CDR3 nucleotide sequence: TGCGCCAGCAGTCGGGGGACCTCGGGGGACACTGAAGCTTTCTTT.

This clonotype was counted a few times. The chain couples TRBV29-1 to TRBJ2-5; a possible D gene is TRBD1 (6 bases). Trimming stripped 4 bases from V and 4 bases from J, with 10 bases between. Germline assignment: CDR1 SQVTM and CDR2 ANQGSEA. CDR3 size: 12 residues. CDR3 amino acids: CSVGPGVETQYF. The DNA for the CDR3 is TGCAGCGTTGGCCCAGGGGTAGAGACCCAGTACTTC.

This clonotype was detected a few times. The chain carries TRBV11-2 and TRBJ2-2; 10 nucleotides line up with TRBD2. The CDR3 covers 15 residues. Germline trimming cut 4 bases from V and 5 bases from J; bases unmatched to any gene: 4. Germline lookup yields CDR1 SGHAT and CDR2 FQNNGV. CDR3 nucleotides: TGTGCCAGCAGCTCCTATAGCGGGAGGACCGGGGAGCTGTTTTTT. This codes for CASSSYSGRTGELFF. Full variable domain (outside the CDR3, taken from reference TRBV11-2 and TRBJ2-2): EAGVAQSPRYKIIEKRQSVAFWCNPISGHATLYWYQQILGQGPKLLIQFQNNGVVDDSQLPKDRFSAERLKGVDSTLKIQPAKLEDSAVYLCASSSYSGRTGELFFGEGSRLTVL.

The chain uses TRBV27 and TRBJ1-1, with 7 bases fitting TRBD1. The trim removed 0 bases at V and 7 bases at J, leaving 5 bases unmatched. This CDR3 is built from 14 residues. CDR1 and CDR2 from the germline V gene are MNHEY and SMNVEV (reference sequence). As DNA, the CDR3 is TGTGCCAGCAGTTTATCAAGGGGGCGAGGTGAAGCTTTCTTT. Protein sequence: CASSLSRGRGEAFF.

This clonotype was detected many times. The chain carries TRBV6-5 and TRBJ1-2; 7 positions match TRBD1. With V trimmed by 2 bases and J by 2 bases, 8 bases remained unmatched. Germline-derived CDR1 and CDR2 are MNHEY and SVGAGI. This CDR3 has 16 amino acids. The CDR3 loop reads CASSYEGARGNYGYTF. The CDR3 DNA sequence: TGTGCCAGCAGTTACGAGGGGGCGCGGGGGAACTATGGCTACACCTTC.

The rearrangement links TRBV7-9 to TRBJ2-1; 9 nucleotides agree with TRBD2. The germline gives CDR1 SEHNR, CDR2 FQNEAQ (reference sequence). The CDR3 is 14 residues long. V dropped 8 bases and J dropped 4; count of bases not matched to a gene: 6. The CDR3 spells CASAGLAGYNEQFF. Written as DNA, the CDR3 is TGTGCCAGCGCGGGGCTAGCGGGATACAATGAGCAGTTCTTC.

This clonotype was detected only a few times. The rearrangement uses TRBV11-2 and TRBJ2-7; unclear D gene. The CDR3 covers 15 residues. V lost 1 base to trimming and J lost 0 bases, with 10 bases between them. The V gene's germline CDR1 is SGHAT and CDR2 FQNNGV. CDR3 amino acids: CASSLASYSSYEQYF. CDR3 coding DNA: TGTGCCAGCAGCTTAGCCTCCTATAGCTCCTACGAGCAGTACTTC. Complete variable domain (other parts from reference TRBV11-2 and TRBJ2-7): EAGVAQSPRYKIIEKRQSVAFWCNPISGHATLYWYQQILGQGPKLLIQFQNNGVVDDSQLPKDRFSAERLKGVDSTLKIQPAKLEDSAVYLCASSLASYSSYEQYFGPGTRLTVT.

This clonotype was seen repeatedly, ten times or more. The chain employs TRBV5-1 and TRBJ1-3, with TRBD1 as a possible D gene (5 bases). Trimming removed 0 bases at V and 3 bases at J, with 13 bases between. Germline CDR1 reads SGHRS; CDR2 reads YFSETQ. The CDR3 runs to 16 residues. DNA for the CDR3: TGCGCCAGCAGCTTGGCTGGGGGTAAATTTGGAAACACCATATATTTT. Translated: CASSLAGGKFGNTIYF.

This clonotype was picked up a small number of times. J is TRBJ2-1 and V is TRBV5-1, with D maybe TRBD2 (5 bases). V gave up 2 bases and J gave up 0 bases, with 9 bases separating them. Germline CDR1 is SGHRS and CDR2 is YFSETQ. The CDR3 extends over 15 amino acids. The chain's CDR3 is CASSFQADSYNEQFF. Written as DNA, the CDR3 is TGCGCCAGCAGCTTTCAAGCGGACTCCTACAATGAGCAGTTCTTC.

This clonotype showed up many times. The V gene is TRBV3-1, the J gene TRBJ1-4, with D possibly being TRBD1 (5 bases). The CDR3 covers 16 residues. Germline lookup yields CDR1 LGHDT and CDR2 YNNKEL (reference sequence). Between the trimmed V and J ends, which lost 0 bases and 8 bases, there was a span of 16 bases. Here the CDR3 reads CASSQDGKGSVEKLFF. Written as DNA, the CDR3 is TGTGCCAGCAGCCAAGATGGGAAGGGGTCGGTCGAAAAACTGTTTTTT.

This clonotype was seen a few times. V and J are TRBV6-6 and TRBJ2-1; D remains unclear. V was pared by 1 base and J by 1 base, with 5 bases between. CDR1 is MNHNY, CDR2 SVGAGI, per germline (reference sequence). This CDR3 is built from 14 residues. CDR3 DNA: TGTGCCAGCAGTTACTTTCCGTCCTACAATGAGCAGTTCTTC. As protein: CASSYFPSYNEQFF.

This clonotype was detected only a few times. The V and J genes are TRBV12-3 or TRBV12-4 and TRBJ1-4, with D perhaps TRBD1 (6 bases). Trimming pared 2 bases from V and 7 bases from J, leaving 11 bases between. CDR3 length: 14 amino acids. In DNA form, the CDR3 reads TGTGCCAGCAGTTTACAGGGAGGGGGTGAAAAACTGTTTTTT. Amino acid sequence: CASSLQGGGEKLFF.

This clonotype was detected a few times. The chain links TRBV11-2 to TRBJ1-2, with 9 bases matching TRBD1. The CDR3 has 17 amino acids. The germline CDR1 and CDR2 sequences are SGHAT and FQNNGV. V was pared by 4 bases and J by 4 bases, with 13 bases of the junction left unmatched. CDR3 bases: TGTGCCAGCAGCTCCACCCTCCCCGGGACAGGGTCCTATGGCTACACCTTC. The encoded protein is CASSSTLPGTGSYGYTF.

There are a few counts of this clonotype. The V and J genes are TRBV20-1 and TRBJ1-3, with 7 bases fitting TRBD1. There are 12 residues in the CDR3. CDR1 is DFQATT and CDR2 is SNEGSKA in the germline V gene (reference sequence). With V trimmed by 7 bases and J by 0 bases, 0 bases remained unmatched. CDR3 sequence (DNA): TGCAGTGGACAGGGCTCTGGAAACACCATATATTTT. It encodes CSGQGSGNTIYF.

This clonotype was observed at least ten times. The chain is built from TRBV5-1 and TRBJ2-7; TRBD1 or TRBD2 may be the D gene (5 bases each). Looked up from germline, CDR1 is SGHRS and CDR2 is YFSETQ. Trimming pared 1 base from V and 6 bases from J, leaving 23 bases between. This CDR3 comprises 17 residues. Here the CDR3 reads CASSLSPTGTLPAEQYF. In DNA form, the CDR3 reads TGCGCCAGCAGCTTGTCCCCCACCGGGACCCTGCCTGCCGAGCAGTACTTC. The full variable domain, in which reference TRBV5-1 and TRBJ2-7 provide the parts outside the CDR3, is KAGVTQTPRYLIKTRGQQVTLSCSPISGHRSVSWYQQTPGQGLQFLFEYFSETQRNKGNFPGRFSGRQFSNSRSEMNVSTLELGDSALYLCASSLSPTGTLPAEQYFGPGTRLTVT.

This clonotype was counted between two and nine times. The chain joins TRBV15 to TRBJ2-3; 7 bases agree with TRBD2. CDR1 and CDR2 (germline): LNHNV, YYDKDF (reference sequence). This CDR3 has 15 residues. The ends lost 0 bases at V and 3 bases at J; junction bases unmatched: 3. This CDR3 is CATSRDRGETDTQYF. The CDR3, as DNA: TGTGCCACCAGCAGAGATCGGGGGGAAACAGATACGCAGTATTTT.

The chain combines TRBV5-1 with TRBJ2-1; a possible D gene is TRBD2 (5 bases). The CDR3 has 14 amino acids. From germline, CDR1 is SGHRS and CDR2 YFSETQ. V was shortened by 1 base and J by 8 bases, with 13 bases between the two germline ends. CDR3 residues: CASSLSPSSHEQFF. In nucleotides, the CDR3 is TGCGCCAGCAGCTTGTCCCCTAGCTCTCATGAGCAGTTCTTC.

This clonotype has a handful of counts. V and J are TRBV20-1 and TRBJ2-7; 11 bases are a match to TRBD2. This CDR3 spans 12 amino acids. The V and J ends lost 2 bases and 6 bases, in that order; junction bases with no gene match: 0. The germline CDR1 and CDR2 sequences are DFQATT and SNEGSKA (reference sequence). Written as DNA, the CDR3 is TGCAGTGCTAGACTAGCGGGAGGCGAGCAGTACTTC. The encoded protein is CSARLAGGEQYF.